One TCR beta chain is described in this entry. CDR3 length: 15 residues. With V trimmed by 3 bases and J by 4 bases, 8 bases remained unmatched. CDR1 GTSNPN and CDR2 SVGIG come from the germline V gene (reference sequence). Sequencing was performed with immunoSEQ multiplex PCR; in TCRdb, only in-frame clones are kept and a portion is missing. Among fewer than 85,000 clones listed, 91% were seen once. This record comes from a study of control samples from healthy donors and cancer patients. The clonotype originates from a man younger than 40 in good health. Sample: blood. This chain joins TRBV30 and TRBJ1-4; 7 positions match TRBD1. Written as DNA, the CDR3 is TGTGCCTGGAGCTTGAGGGACAGACGTAATGAAAAACTGTTTTTT. It specifies CAWSLRDRRNEKLFF. The full variable domain, in which reference TRBV30 and TRBJ1-4 provide the parts outside the CDR3, is SQTIHQWPATLVQPVGSPLSLECTVEGTSNPNLYWYRQAAGRGLQLLFYSVGIGQISSEVPQNLSASRPQDRQFILSSKKLLLSDSGFYLCAWSLRDRRNEKLFFGSGTQLSVL.